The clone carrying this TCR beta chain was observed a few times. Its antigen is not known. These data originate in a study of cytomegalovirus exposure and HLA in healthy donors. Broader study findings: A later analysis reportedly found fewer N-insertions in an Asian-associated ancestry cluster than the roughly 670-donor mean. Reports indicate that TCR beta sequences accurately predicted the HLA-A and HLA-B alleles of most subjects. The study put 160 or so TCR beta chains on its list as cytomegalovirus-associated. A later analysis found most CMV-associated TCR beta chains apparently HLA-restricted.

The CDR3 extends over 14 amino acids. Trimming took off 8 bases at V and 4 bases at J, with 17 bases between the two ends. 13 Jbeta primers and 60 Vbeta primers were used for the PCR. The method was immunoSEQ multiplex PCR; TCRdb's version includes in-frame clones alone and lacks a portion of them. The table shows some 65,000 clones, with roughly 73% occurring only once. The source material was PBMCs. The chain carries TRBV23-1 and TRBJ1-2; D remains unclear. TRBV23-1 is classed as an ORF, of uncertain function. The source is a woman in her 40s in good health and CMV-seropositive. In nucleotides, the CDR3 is TGCGCCAGCGCCCGACACCGGGATTTCTATGGCTACACCTTC. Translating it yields CASARHRDFYGYTF.